This TCR beta chain was identified in a study of CD8+ T cells in alopecia areata. Study outcomes and limitations: Normal scalp showed lower clonality than lesional scalp, especially alopecia totalis/universalis. TCR sharing across patients was less clear than in mice, possibly HLA-related.

CDR3 length equals 19 residues. Between the trimmed V and J ends, which lost 0 bases and 1 base, there was a span of 19 bases. Germline CDR1 is SGHTA and CDR2 is FQGNSA. As to treatment: oral pan-JAK inhibitor, 5-10 mg twice daily. Sorting separated CD4+ and CD8+ T cells out of PBMCs. This clone has more than one count but fewer than ten. Its antigen remains unknown. In each case, RNA was isolated and then reverse transcribed into cDNA as the sequencing template. Only in-frame clones appear in the TCRdb table, and some are missing; sequencing was by immunoSEQ multiplex PCR. The sample has 110,000 or so clones, roughly 50% seen once.

The sample here was CD4+ T cells sorted from blood, taken at week 24, from a patient treated with tofacitinib. This sequence joins TRBV7-2 and TRBJ1-3, with a possible D match to TRBD1 (5 bases). This clonotype was sampled from a human donor with alopecia areata. CDR3 nucleotides: TGTGCCAGCAGCTTAGCGAGTCGGGCAGGGACCTTTTCTGGAAACACCATATATTTT. It is translated as CASSLASRAGTFSGNTIYF.